This entry features one T cell receptor (beta chain) sequence. Its specificity is not known. Treatment in this sample: oral pan-JAK inhibitor, 5-10 mg twice daily. This record comes from a study of CD8+ T cells in alopecia areata. The wider study: Disease severity was quantified as SALT score of affected scalp area.

RNA, once extracted, was reverse transcribed into cDNA for use as the sequencing template. The table came from immunoSEQ multiplex PCR; TCRdb's copy has only in-frame clones and leaves some out. The sample lists approximately 180,000 clones; under 80% were seen once. Germline lookup yields CDR1 LGHNA and CDR2 YSLEER. V was clipped by 0 bases and J by 6 bases, with 9 bases between them. The CDR3 extends over 13 amino acids. Study-wide results and caveats: Persistence during tofacitinib was seen for many expanded lesional clones in scalp and blood. There was only one nonresponder, so it was unclear how baseline CD8+ expansion relates to response. Tofacitinib produced a significant decrease in scalp clonality and in expanded CD8+ clones among the top 100.

The V call is TRBV4-3, the J call TRBJ2-7, with D perhaps assigned TRBD1 or TRBD2 (5 bases each). This clonotype was obtained from a human donor with alopecia areata. Here the sequenced sample was CD4+ T cells sorted from blood, taken at week 49, from a patient treated with tofacitinib. CDR3 sequence (DNA): TGCGCCAGCAGCCAAGATCTGGGGGTCGAGCAGTACTTC. Its translation: CASSQDLGVEQYF.